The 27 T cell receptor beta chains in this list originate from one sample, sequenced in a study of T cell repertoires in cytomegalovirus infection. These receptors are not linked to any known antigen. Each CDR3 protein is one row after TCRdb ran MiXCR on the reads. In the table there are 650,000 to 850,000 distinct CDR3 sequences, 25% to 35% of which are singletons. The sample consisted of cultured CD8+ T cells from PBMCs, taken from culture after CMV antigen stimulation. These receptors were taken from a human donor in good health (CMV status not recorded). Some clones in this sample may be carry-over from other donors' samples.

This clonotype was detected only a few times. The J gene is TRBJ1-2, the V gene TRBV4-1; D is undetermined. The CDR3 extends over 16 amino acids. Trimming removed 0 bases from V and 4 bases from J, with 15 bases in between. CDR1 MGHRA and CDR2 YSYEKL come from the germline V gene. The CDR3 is CASSQEENSRGYGYTF. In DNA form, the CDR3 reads TGCGCCAGCAGCCAAGAGGAGAACAGTCGGGGCTATGGCTACACCTTC.

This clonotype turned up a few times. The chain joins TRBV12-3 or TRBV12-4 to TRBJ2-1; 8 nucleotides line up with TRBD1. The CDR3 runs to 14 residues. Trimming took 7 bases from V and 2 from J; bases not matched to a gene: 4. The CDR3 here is CASTGTGPYNEQFF. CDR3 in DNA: TGTGCCAGCACGGGGACAGGTCCCTACAATGAGCAGTTCTTC.

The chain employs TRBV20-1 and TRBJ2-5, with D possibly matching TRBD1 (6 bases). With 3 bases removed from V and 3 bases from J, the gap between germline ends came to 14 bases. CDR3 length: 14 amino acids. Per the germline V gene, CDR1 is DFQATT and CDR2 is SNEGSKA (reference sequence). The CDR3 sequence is CSARGSGTKETQYF. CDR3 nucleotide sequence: TGCAGTGCTAGGGGCTCCGGGACAAAAGAGACCCAGTACTTC.

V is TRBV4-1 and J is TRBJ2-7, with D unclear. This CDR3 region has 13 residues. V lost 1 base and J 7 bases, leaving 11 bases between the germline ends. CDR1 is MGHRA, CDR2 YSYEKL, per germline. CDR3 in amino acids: CASSQGPTREQYV. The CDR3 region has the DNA TGCGCCAGCAGCCAAGGTCCCACGCGGGAGCAGTACGTC.

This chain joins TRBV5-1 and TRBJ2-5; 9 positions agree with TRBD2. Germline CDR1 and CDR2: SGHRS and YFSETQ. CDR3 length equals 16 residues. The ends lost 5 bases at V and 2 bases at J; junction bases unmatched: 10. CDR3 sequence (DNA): TGCGCCAGCAGATCACGGGCTAGCGGGGTTCAAGAGACCCAGTACTTC. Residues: CASRSRASGVQETQYF. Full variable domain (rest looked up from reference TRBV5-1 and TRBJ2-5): KAGVTQTPRYLIKTRGQQVTLSCSPISGHRSVSWYQQTPGQGLQFLFEYFSETQRNKGNFPGRFSGRQFSNSRSEMNVSTLELGDSALYLCASRSRASGVQETQYFGPGTRLLVL.

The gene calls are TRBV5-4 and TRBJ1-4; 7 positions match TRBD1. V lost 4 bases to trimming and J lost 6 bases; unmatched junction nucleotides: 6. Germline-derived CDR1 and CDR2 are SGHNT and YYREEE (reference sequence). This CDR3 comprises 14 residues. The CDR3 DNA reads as TGTGCCAGCAGCCGAACAGGGGATTATGAAAAACTGTTTTTT. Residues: CASSRTGDYEKLFF.

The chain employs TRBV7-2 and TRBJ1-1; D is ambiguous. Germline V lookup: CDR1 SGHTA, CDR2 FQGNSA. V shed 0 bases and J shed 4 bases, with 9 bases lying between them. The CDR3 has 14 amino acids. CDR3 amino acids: CASSLANVGTEAFF. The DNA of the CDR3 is TGTGCCAGCAGCTTAGCTAATGTTGGCACTGAAGCTTTCTTT.

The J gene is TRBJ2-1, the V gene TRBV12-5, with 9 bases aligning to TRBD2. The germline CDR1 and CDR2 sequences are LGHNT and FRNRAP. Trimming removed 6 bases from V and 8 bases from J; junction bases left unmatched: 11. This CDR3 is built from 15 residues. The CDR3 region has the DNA TGTGCTAGTGGGGAGGGGGCTAGCGGGGCCTATGAGCAGTTCTTC. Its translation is CASGEGASGAYEQFF. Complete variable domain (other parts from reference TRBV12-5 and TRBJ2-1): DARVTQTPRHKVTEMGQEVTMRCQPILGHNTVFWYRQTMMQGLELLAYFRNRAPLDDSGMPKDRFSAEMPDATLATLKIQPSEPRDSAVYFCASGEGASGAYEQFFGPGTRLTVL.

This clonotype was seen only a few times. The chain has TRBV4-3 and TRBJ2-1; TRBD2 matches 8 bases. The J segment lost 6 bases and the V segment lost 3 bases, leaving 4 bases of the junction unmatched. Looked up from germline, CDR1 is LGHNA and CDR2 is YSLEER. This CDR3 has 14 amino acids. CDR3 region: CASSQLRGANEQFF. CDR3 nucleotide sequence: TGCGCCAGCAGCCAGCTGCGGGGGGCCAATGAGCAGTTCTTC.

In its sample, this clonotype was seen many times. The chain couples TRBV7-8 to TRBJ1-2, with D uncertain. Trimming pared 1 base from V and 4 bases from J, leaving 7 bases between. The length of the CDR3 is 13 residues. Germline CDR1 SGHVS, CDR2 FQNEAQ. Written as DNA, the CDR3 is TGTGCCAGCAGCTTAGACGGGGTCTATGGCTACACCTTC. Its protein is CASSLDGVYGYTF.

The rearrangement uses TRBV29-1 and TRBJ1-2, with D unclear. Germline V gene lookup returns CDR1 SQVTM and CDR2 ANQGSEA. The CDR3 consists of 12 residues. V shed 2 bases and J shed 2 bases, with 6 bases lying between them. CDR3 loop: CSVEYTNYGYTF. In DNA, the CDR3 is TGCAGCGTTGAATACACGAACTATGGCTACACCTTC.

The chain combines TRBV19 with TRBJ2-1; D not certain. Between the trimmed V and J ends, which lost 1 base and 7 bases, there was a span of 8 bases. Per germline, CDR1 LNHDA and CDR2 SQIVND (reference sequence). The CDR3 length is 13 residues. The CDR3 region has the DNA TGTGCCAGTAGTATAGTAGGGATAAATGAGCAGTTCTTC. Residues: CASSIVGINEQFF.

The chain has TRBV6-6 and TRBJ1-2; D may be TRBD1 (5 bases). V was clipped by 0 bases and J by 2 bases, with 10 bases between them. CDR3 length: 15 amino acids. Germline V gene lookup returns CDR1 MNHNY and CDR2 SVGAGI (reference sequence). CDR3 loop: CASSYSRGGNYGYTF. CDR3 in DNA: TGTGCCAGCAGTTACTCGAGGGGAGGGAACTATGGCTACACCTTC.

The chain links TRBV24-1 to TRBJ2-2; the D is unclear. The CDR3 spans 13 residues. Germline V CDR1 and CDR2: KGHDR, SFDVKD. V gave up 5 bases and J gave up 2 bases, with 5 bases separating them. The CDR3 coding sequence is TGTGCCACCAGTGGGGGAAACACCGGGGAGCTGTTTTTT. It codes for CATSGGNTGELFF.

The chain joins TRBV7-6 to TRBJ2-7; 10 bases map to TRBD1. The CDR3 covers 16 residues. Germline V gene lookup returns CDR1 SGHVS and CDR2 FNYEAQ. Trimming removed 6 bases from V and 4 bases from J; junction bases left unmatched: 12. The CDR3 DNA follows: TGTGCCAGCAGTCCTTCCGGCGGACAGGGGGATTACGAGCAGTACTTC. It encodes CASSPSGGQGDYEQYF.

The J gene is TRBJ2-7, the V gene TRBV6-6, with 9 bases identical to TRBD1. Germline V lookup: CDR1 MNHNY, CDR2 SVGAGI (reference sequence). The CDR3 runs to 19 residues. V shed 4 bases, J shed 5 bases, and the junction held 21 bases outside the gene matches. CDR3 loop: CASSSTPGQGFYYGDEQYV. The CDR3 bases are TGTGCCAGCAGTTCCACCCCGGGACAGGGTTTTTATTACGGCGACGAGCAGTACGTC.

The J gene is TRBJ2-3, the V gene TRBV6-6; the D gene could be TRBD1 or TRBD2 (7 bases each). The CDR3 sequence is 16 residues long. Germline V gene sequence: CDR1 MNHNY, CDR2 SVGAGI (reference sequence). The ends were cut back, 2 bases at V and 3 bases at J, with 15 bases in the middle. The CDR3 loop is CASSYPQGGGTDTQYF. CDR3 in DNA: TGTGCCAGCAGTTACCCCCAGGGGGGGGGAACAGATACGCAGTATTTT.

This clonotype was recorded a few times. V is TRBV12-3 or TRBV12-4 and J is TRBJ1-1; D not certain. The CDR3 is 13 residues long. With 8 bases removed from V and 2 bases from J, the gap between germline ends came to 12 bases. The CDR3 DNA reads TGTGCCAGCCCGGGCAGTATAAACACTGAAGCTTTCTTT. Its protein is CASPGSINTEAFF.

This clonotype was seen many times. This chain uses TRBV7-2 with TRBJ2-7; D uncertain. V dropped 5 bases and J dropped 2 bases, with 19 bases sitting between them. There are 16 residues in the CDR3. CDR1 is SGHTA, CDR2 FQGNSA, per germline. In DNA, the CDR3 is TGTGCCAGCAGCCCAAATTCCGGGTACATCCCCTACGAGCAGTACTTC. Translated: CASSPNSGYIPYEQYF.

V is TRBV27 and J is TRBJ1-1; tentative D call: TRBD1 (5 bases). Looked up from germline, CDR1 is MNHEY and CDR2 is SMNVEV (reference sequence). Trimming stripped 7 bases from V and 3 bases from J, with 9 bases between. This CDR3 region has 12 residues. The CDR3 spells CASTRVYTEAFF. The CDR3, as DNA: TGTGCCAGCACCAGGGTCTACACTGAAGCTTTCTTT.

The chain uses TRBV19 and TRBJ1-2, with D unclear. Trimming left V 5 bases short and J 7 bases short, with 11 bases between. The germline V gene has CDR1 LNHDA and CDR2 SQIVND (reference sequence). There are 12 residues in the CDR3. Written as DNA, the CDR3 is TGTGCCAGTAGTCCCAATGGAGCTGGCTACACCTTC. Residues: CASSPNGAGYTF.

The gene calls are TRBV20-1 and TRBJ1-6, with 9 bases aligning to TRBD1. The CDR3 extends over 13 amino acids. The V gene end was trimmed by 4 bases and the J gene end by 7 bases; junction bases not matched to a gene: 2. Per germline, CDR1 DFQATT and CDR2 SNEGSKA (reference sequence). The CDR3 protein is CSATGTGNSPLHF. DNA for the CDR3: TGCAGTGCTACCGGGACAGGGAATTCACCCCTCCACTTT.

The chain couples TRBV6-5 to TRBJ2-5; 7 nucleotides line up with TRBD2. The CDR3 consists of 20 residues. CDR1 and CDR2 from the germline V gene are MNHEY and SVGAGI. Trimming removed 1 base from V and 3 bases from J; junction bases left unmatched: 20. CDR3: CASSYWGGSGQVFGEETQYF. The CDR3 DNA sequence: TGTGCCAGCAGTTACTGGGGGGGTAGCGGGCAGGTTTTTGGGGAAGAGACCCAGTACTTC.

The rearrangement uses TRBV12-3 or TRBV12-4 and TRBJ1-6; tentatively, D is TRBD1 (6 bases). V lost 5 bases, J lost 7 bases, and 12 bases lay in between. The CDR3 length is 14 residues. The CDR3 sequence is CASSPQQGNSPLHF. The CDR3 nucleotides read TGTGCCAGCAGTCCTCAACAGGGCAATTCACCCCTCCACTTT.

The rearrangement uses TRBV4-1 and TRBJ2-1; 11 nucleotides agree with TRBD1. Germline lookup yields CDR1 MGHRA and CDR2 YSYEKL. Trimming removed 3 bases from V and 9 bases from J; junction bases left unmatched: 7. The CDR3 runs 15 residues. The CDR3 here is CASSQWTGGSGEQFF. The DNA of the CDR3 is TGCGCCAGCAGCCAGTGGACAGGGGGCTCGGGTGAGCAGTTCTTC.

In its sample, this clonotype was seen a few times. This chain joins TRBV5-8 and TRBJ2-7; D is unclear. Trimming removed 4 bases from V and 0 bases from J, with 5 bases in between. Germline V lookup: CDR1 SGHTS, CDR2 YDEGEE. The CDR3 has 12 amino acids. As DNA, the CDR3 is TGTGCCAGCAGCCCACCCTCCTACGAGCAGTACGTC. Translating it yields CASSPPSYEQYV.

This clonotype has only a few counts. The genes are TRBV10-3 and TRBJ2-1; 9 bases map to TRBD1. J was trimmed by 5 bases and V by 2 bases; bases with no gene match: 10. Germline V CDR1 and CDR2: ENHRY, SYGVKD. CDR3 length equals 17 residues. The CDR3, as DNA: TGTGCCATCAGTGAGCTCCTTCAGGGACAGGGACACAATGAGCAGTTCTTC. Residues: CAISELLQGQGHNEQFF.